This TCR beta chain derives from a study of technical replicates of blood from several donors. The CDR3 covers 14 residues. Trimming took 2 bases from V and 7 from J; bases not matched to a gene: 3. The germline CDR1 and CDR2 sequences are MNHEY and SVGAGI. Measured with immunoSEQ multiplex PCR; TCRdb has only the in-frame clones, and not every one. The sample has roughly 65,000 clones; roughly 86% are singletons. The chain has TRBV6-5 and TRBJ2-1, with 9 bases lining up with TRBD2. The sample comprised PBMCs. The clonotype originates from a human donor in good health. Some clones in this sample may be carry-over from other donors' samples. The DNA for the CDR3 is TGTGCCAGCAGTTACGGCGGGGGGGGGAATGAGCAGTTCTTC. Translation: CASSYGGGGNEQFF.